These T cell receptor beta chains were read from a single sample in a study of blood T cell repertoires in COVID-19. Only in-frame clones appear in the TCRdb table, and some are missing; sequencing was by immunoSEQ multiplex PCR. The sample carries under 65,000 clones, approximately 78% recorded once. Sequenced sample: PBMCs or T cells enriched from blood (not recorded which). Source of these receptors: a woman aged 45-65 years with acute COVID-19. The CDR3 runs from the conserved cysteine through the conserved F or W. The D gene is left open where the match is weak. Clone size is not always given. Where it is, it says once, few, many or a class for expanded clones.

TRBJ2-3 NA TRBV7-3 TRBD2 TGTGCCAGCAGCCCTACCCGTGGGCTAGCGGGGGGGCCAAAAGATACGCAGTATTTT CASSPTRGLAGGPKDTQYF
TRBJ2-4 NA TRBV24-1 NA TGTGCCACCAGTGAGATACTAGCTGCCAAAAACATTCAGTACTTC CATSEILAAKNIQYF
TRBJ2-7 NA TRBV6-5 NA TGTGCCAGCAGTTACACTTTGAGCTCCTACGAGCAGTACTTC CASSYTLSSYEQYF
TRBJ2-5 NA TRBV2 TRBD2 TGTGCCAGCAGTGAGAGGACTAGCGGGGTCTTGGAGACCCAGTACTTC CASSERTSGVLETQYF
TRBJ1-3 few TRBV19 TRBD1 TGTGCCAGTAGTTCCTGGACAGGGGGGTATGGAAACACCATATATTTT CASSSWTGGYGNTIYF
TRBJ2-7 NA TRBV5-1 TRBD1 TGCGCCAGCAGCGCCACAGGGGCCACCTCCTACGAGCAGTACTTC CASSATGATSYEQYF
TRBJ2-5 NA TRBV5-5 NA TGTGCCAGCAGCCCCACCCTTACCAGCGGGACCCAGTACTTC CASSPTLTSGTQYF
TRBJ2-1 NA TRBV19 NA TGTGCCAGTAGTTCAGTCAGGGATGAGCAGTTCTTC CASSSVRDEQFF
TRBJ1-1 few TRBV30 NA TGTGCCTGGCTAACCGGACTCCTGGGTGCTGAAGCTTTCTTT CAWLTGLLGAEAFF
TRBJ2-2 NA TRBV6-5 NA TGTGCCAGCAACCCGGGAGACACCGGGGAGCTGTTTTTT CASNPGDTGELFF